These 26 T cell receptor beta chains share one sample of origin, sequenced in a study of cytomegalovirus exposure and HLA in healthy donors. PCR was performed using 60 Vbeta and 13 Jbeta primers. TCRdb's table, derived via immunoSEQ multiplex PCR, lists solely in-frame clones and lacks some. The sample has fewer than 250,000 clones, approximately 82% seen once. What was sequenced was PBMCs. These receptors were taken from a woman between 45 and 60 years old in good health and CMV-seropositive.

This chain joins TRBV29-1 and TRBJ1-1; 8 nucleotides agree with TRBD1. The CDR3 length is 16 residues. Per the germline V gene, CDR1 is SQVTM and CDR2 is ANQGSEA. Unmatched junction bases numbered 17, after V lost 7 bases and J lost 4 bases. The CDR3 bases are TGCAGCGCCCAGGGGGCAGGACCCCCCCATGGCACTGAAGCTTTCTTT. Translating gives CSAQGAGPPHGTEAFF. Looking up the rest from reference TRBV29-1 and TRBJ1-1 gives the full variable domain: SAVISQKPSRDICQRGTSLTIQCQVDSQVTMMFWYRQQPGQSLTLIATANQGSEATYESGFVIDKFPISRPNLTFSTLTVSNMSPEDSSIYLCSAQGAGPPHGTEAFFGQGTRLTVV.

The rearrangement joins TRBV7-8 to TRBJ2-2; D may be TRBD2 (6 bases). Trimming took 3 bases from V and 5 from J, leaving 7 bases between them. Germline V gives CDR1 SGHVS, CDR2 FQNEAQ. The CDR3 extends over 13 amino acids. CDR3 DNA sequence: TGTGCCAGCAGCTTTCGGGAGACCGGGGAGCTGTTTTTT. This sequence encodes CASSFRETGELFF.

This clone came up many times. V usage is TRBV10-2 and J usage is TRBJ1-2; 7 bases line up with TRBD1. With V trimmed by 8 bases and J by 2 bases, 2 bases remained unmatched. Looked up from germline, CDR1 is WSHSY and CDR2 is SAAADI. The CDR3 is 12 amino acids. This CDR3 reads CASAQGNYGYTF. CDR3 coding DNA: TGCGCCAGCGCACAGGGGAACTATGGCTACACCTTC.

CDR3 bases: TGTGCCAGCAGTCGTAGCGGGGTACGGTACGAGCAGTACTTC. Translated: CASSRSGVRYEQYF. The chain uses TRBV28 and TRBJ2-7; 8 positions agree with TRBD2. This CDR3 has 14 residues. With 5 bases clipped from V and 4 bases from J, the junction kept 7 bases outside the gene matches. CDR1 and CDR2 from the germline V gene are MDHEN and SYDVKM.

This clone was detected only a few times. This rearrangement joins TRBV5-1 to TRBJ1-1, with 7 bases fitting TRBD1. CDR1 is SGHRS, CDR2 YFSETQ, per germline. This CDR3 region has 13 residues. V lost 7 bases to trimming and J lost 1 base; unmatched junction nucleotides: 4. The DNA of the CDR3 is TGCGCCAGCCGGACAGGAAAGAACACTGAAGCTTTCTTT. Translating it yields CASRTGKNTEAFF. Complete variable domain (other parts from reference TRBV5-1 and TRBJ1-1): KAGVTQTPRYLIKTRGQQVTLSCSPISGHRSVSWYQQTPGQGLQFLFEYFSETQRNKGNFPGRFSGRQFSNSRSEMNVSTLELGDSALYLCASRTGKNTEAFFGQGTRLTVV.

V usage is TRBV5-1 and J usage is TRBJ2-6; 7 nucleotides line up with TRBD1. The CDR3 spans 18 residues. V was clipped by 2 bases and J by 0 bases; unmatched bases: 8. The germline V gene has CDR1 SGHRS and CDR2 YFSETQ. For the CDR3, the DNA is TGCGCCAGCAGCTTTACAGGGGCGATAGACTCTGGGGCCAACGTCCTGACTTTC. Amino acid sequence: CASSFTGAIDSGANVLTF.

This sequence joins TRBV4-2 and TRBJ1-2, with 8 bases aligning to TRBD1. Germline CDR1 and CDR2: LGHNA and YNFKEQ. J lost 5 bases, V lost 3 bases, and 5 bases had no gene match. The CDR3 runs 14 residues. CDR3 DNA: TGTGCCAGCAGCCAGGCCACAGGGGGGTATGGCTACACCTTC. Translating gives CASSQATGGYGYTF.

This chain connects TRBV6-5 to TRBJ1-6; 9 nucleotides line up with TRBD1. Germline trimming cut 6 bases from V and 9 bases from J; bases unmatched to any gene: 9. CDR3 length equals 15 residues. Germline V lookup: CDR1 MNHEY, CDR2 SVGAGI. CDR3 sequence reads: CASRQRGTGLSPLHF. The DNA of the CDR3 is TGTGCCAGCAGACAAAGAGGGACAGGGCTTTCACCCCTCCACTTT.

The chain recombines TRBV9 with TRBJ2-3, with 7 nucleotides matching TRBD1. V was pared by 3 bases and J by 1 base, with 8 bases of the junction left unmatched. In germline, CDR1 is SGDLS, CDR2 YYNGEE. The CDR3 sequence is 16 residues long. The CDR3 loop reads CASSGKTGIRTDTQYF. As DNA, the CDR3 is TGTGCCAGCAGCGGAAAGACAGGGATTCGCACAGATACGCAGTATTTT.

The gene calls are TRBV6-5 and TRBJ2-3, with TRBD2 identical over 8 bases. The CDR3 extends over 14 amino acids. Germline CDR1 is MNHEY and CDR2 is SVGAGI. The trim removed 0 bases at V and 6 bases at J, leaving 2 bases unmatched. In DNA, the CDR3 is TGTGCCAGCAGTTACTCCCCGGGAGGGGATACGCAGTATTTT. Translation gives CASSYSPGGDTQYF.

This clone was recorded a few times. The CDR3 is CASSLVHLSGGNNEQFF. Here the CDR3 DNA reads TGTGCCAGCAGCTTGGTGCACCTCTCAGGGGGTAACAATGAGCAGTTCTTC. The chain recombines TRBV5-6 with TRBJ2-1; 7 bases match TRBD1. Unmatched junction bases numbered 11, after V lost 0 bases and J lost 5 bases. CDR3 length: 17 amino acids. CDR1 SGHDT and CDR2 YYEEEE come from the germline V gene.

The chain combines TRBV6-5 with TRBJ2-7; the D gene is possibly TRBD2 (7 bases). Germline V gene sequence: CDR1 MNHEY, CDR2 SVGAGI. The CDR3 is 15 amino acids. Between the trimmed V and J ends, which lost 6 bases and 3 bases, there was a span of 18 bases. The CDR3 coding sequence is TGTGCCAGCAGAACGGGGAGGGGGGTCAACTACGAGCAGTACTTC. This translates into CASRTGRGVNYEQYF.

Comments on this clone: The same CDR3 also results from other DNA sequences found in this sample. The chain has TRBV4-3 and TRBJ1-2; TRBD1 is a possible D gene (6 bases). Trimming removed 0 bases from V and 5 bases from J, with 10 bases in between. This CDR3 comprises 14 residues. Germline V gives CDR1 LGHNA, CDR2 YSLEER. As DNA, the CDR3 is TGCGCCAGCAGCCAAGATAGGGGGGGATATGGCTACACCTTC. Its protein is CASSQDRGGYGYTF.

V is TRBV28 and J is TRBJ2-2, with a tentative D call TRBD1 (6 bases). V was pared by 5 bases and J by 3 bases, with 16 bases between. Per germline, CDR1 MDHEN and CDR2 SYDVKM. The CDR3 has 16 amino acids. The CDR3 sequence: CASSTHRVAYTGELFF. DNA for the CDR3: TGTGCCAGCAGTACCCACAGGGTAGCGTACACCGGGGAGCTGTTTTTT.

In this sample, this clone turned up a few times. This chain uses TRBV13 with TRBJ2-4; the match to TRBD1 covers 7 bases. The CDR3 consists of 16 residues. Unmatched junction bases numbered 7, after V lost 5 bases and J lost 0 bases. CDR1 and CDR2 from the germline V gene are PRHDT and FYEKMQ (reference sequence). The CDR3 nucleotides are TGTGCCAGCAGCGCCGACAGGGATCTAGCCAAAAACATTCAGTACTTC. Its translation is CASSADRDLAKNIQYF.

The rearrangement uses TRBV27 and TRBJ1-5; maybe TRBD1 (6 bases). CDR3 length: 16 residues. Deletions cut 6 bases from V and 2 bases from J, with 17 bases between. CDR1 is MNHEY and CDR2 is SMNVEV in the germline V gene (reference sequence). The CDR3 loop is CASRAWDTGGNQPQHF. The CDR3 bases are TGTGCCAGCAGGGCCTGGGACACCGGCGGCAATCAGCCCCAGCATTTT.

This clone was seen only once. The rearrangement joins TRBV9 to TRBJ2-2; D is possibly TRBD1 (6 bases). CDR3 size: 15 residues. Germline CDR1 SGDLS, CDR2 YYNGEE. Trimming left V 4 bases short and J 2 bases short, with 12 bases between. CDR3 in DNA: TGTGCCAGCAGCTCTGGGGGCTACAACACCGGGGAGCTGTTTTTT. Amino acid sequence: CASSSGGYNTGELFF.

This clone was seen a handful of times. The rearrangement links TRBV11-2 to TRBJ2-2, with TRBD2 matching over 8 bases. Trimming removed 4 bases from V and 6 bases from J; junction bases left unmatched: 7. The CDR3 has 15 residues. The germline V gene has CDR1 SGHAT and CDR2 FQNNGV. The CDR3 is CASSWTRGGSGELFF. For the CDR3, the DNA is TGTGCCAGCAGCTGGACCCGGGGGGGCTCCGGGGAGCTGTTTTTT.

The V and J genes are TRBV10-1 and TRBJ2-5; weak D call: TRBD1 (6 bases). Matching the DNA end better, TRBJ2-7 makes the J call doubtful. The germline V gene encodes CDR1 WNHNN and CDR2 SYGVQD (reference sequence). This CDR3 spans 14 amino acids. CDR3 region: CASSESGQRGEQYF. The CDR3, as DNA: TGCGCCAGCAGTGAGTCAGGACAGCGCGGCGAGCAGTACTTC.

The chain has TRBV2 and TRBJ1-1; D is possibly TRBD1 (5 bases). This CDR3 region has 12 residues. Germline CDR1 reads SNHLY; CDR2 reads FYNNEI. Between the trimmed V and J ends, which lost 6 bases and 7 bases, there was a span of 12 bases. CDR3 in amino acids: CASSGQGIEAFF. The CDR3 nucleotides are TGTGCCAGCAGCGGGCAGGGAATTGAAGCTTTCTTT.

The chain uses TRBV5-1 and TRBJ1-1; 7 nucleotides agree with TRBD1. The ends lost 3 bases at V and 6 bases at J; junction bases unmatched: 14. This CDR3 is 16 amino acids long. Germline CDR1 reads SGHRS; CDR2 reads YFSETQ. The CDR3 protein is CASSYSGTVKNAEAFF. For the CDR3, the DNA is TGCGCCAGCAGCTACTCCGGGACAGTGAAAAACGCTGAAGCTTTCTTT.

This clone was seen a handful of times. The V gene is TRBV14, the J gene TRBJ1-1, with 7 positions matching TRBD1. Trimming took 4 bases from V and 12 from J; bases not matched to a gene: 11. Germline CDR1 SGHDN, CDR2 FVKESK. The CDR3 is 13 amino acids. CDR3 residues: CASSPHRGGKTFF. Here the CDR3 DNA reads TGTGCCAGCAGCCCGCACAGGGGAGGCAAAACTTTCTTT.

V gene TRBV27 combines with J gene TRBJ1-1; no reliable D call. The length of the CDR3 is 16 residues. Trimming removed 2 bases at V and 7 bases at J, with 20 bases between. The V gene's germline CDR1 is MNHEY and CDR2 SMNVEV (reference sequence). The DNA for the CDR3 is TGTGCCAGCAGTTTAATCTCGGGAGGAGTTCAAAGTGAAGCTTTCTTT. It codes for CASSLISGGVQSEAFF.

V and J are TRBV18 and TRBJ1-5; no reliable D call. The CDR3 is 14 amino acids. V lost 4 bases and J lost 2, with 9 bases in between. CDR1 is KGHSH, CDR2 LQKENI, per germline. The CDR3, as DNA: TGTGCCAGCTCACTTCAGAAAGGCAATCAGCCCCAGCATTTT. It encodes CASSLQKGNQPQHF. Based on the CDR3 plus reference TRBV18 and TRBJ1-5, the full variable domain is NAGVMQNPRHLVRRRGQEARLRCSPMKGHSHVYWYRQLPEEGLKFMVYLQKENIIDESGMPKERFSAEFPKEGPSILRIQQVVRGDSAAYFCASSLQKGNQPQHFGDGTRLSIL.

The rearrangement links TRBV11-1 to TRBJ2-1; D uncertain. CDR1 SGHAT and CDR2 FQDESV come from the germline V gene (reference sequence). CDR3 size: 11 residues. Trimming removed 3 bases at V and 9 bases at J, with 6 bases between. The CDR3 spells CASSFHSEQFF. The DNA of the CDR3 is TGTGCCAGCAGCTTTCACTCTGAGCAGTTCTTC.

The chain employs TRBV18 and TRBJ2-5; possibly TRBD2 for D (5 bases). This CDR3 is built from 13 residues. Germline V gene sequence: CDR1 KGHSH, CDR2 LQKENI. Trimming stripped 4 bases from V and 1 base from J, with 7 bases between. CDR3 in amino acids: CASSLRGQETQYF. In DNA, the CDR3 is TGTGCCAGCTCACTCCGGGGCCAAGAGACCCAGTACTTC.